This TCR beta chain was sequenced during a study of CD8+ T cells in alopecia areata. Study summary: Patients in the treated group were given tofacitinib by mouth, 5 to 10 mg twice a day. General study findings and limits: The link between baseline CD8+ expansion and response remains uncertain with one nonresponder. Tofacitinib significantly decreased scalp clonality and expanded CD8+ clones among top 100.

Treatment defined: oral pan-JAK inhibitor, 5-10 mg twice daily. Lesional scalp tissue (obtained by punch biopsy) and peripheral blood were collected from alopecia areata patients. This clone was observed a few times. Its antigen is not known. cDNA prepared by RNA extraction and subsequent reverse transcription served as the template for sequencing. This table comes from immunoSEQ multiplex PCR, and its TCRdb copy is limited to in-frame clones, with some not included. The top ten hold 20% to 25% of the sample, which has about 140,000 clones, roughly four fifths seen once. This TCR was sampled from a human donor with alopecia areata. The sample consisted of CD8+ T cells sorted from blood, taken at week 4, from a patient treated with tofacitinib.

CDR3 loop: CASSEGNEQFF. In DNA, the CDR3 is TGTGCCAGCAGTGAAGGTAATGAGCAGTTCTTC. The chain is built from TRBV6-1 and TRBJ2-1; no clear D. Trimming stripped 1 base from V and 7 bases from J, with 2 bases between. The CDR3 extends over 11 amino acids. The germline V gene encodes CDR1 MNHNS and CDR2 SASEGT.